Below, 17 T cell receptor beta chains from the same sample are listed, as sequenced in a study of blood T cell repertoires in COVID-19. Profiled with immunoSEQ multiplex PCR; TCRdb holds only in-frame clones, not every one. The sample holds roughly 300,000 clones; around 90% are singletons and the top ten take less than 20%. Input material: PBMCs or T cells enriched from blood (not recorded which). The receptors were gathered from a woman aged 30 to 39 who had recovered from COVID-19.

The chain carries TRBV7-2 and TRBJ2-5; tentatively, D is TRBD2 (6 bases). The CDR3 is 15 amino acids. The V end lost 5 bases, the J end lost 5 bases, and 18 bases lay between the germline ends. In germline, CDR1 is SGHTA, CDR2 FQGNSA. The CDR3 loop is CASSRSGPNGETQYF. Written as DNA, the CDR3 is TGTGCCAGCAGCCGGAGCGGGCCAAATGGGGAGACCCAGTACTTC.

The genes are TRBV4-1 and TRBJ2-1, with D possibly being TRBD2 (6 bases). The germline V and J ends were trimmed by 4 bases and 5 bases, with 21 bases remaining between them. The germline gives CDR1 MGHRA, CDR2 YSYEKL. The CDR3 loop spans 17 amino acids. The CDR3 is CASSRFPRVAVNNEQFF. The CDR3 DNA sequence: TGCGCCAGCAGCCGATTTCCCCGGGTAGCGGTCAACAATGAGCAGTTCTTC.

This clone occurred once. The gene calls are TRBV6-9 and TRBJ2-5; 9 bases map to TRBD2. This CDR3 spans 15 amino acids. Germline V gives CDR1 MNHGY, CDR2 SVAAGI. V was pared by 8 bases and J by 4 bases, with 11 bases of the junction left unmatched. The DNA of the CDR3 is TGTGCCAGCGCATGCGGGGGGGGGTTTCGAGAGACCCAGTACTTC. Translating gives CASACGGGFRETQYF.

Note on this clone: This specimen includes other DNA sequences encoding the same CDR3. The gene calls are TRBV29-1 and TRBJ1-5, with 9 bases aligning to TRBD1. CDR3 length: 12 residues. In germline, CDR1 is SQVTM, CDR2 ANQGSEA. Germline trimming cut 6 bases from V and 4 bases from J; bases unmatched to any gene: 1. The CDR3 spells CSVGTGNQPQHF. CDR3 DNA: TGCAGCGTCGGGACAGGGAATCAGCCCCAGCATTTT.

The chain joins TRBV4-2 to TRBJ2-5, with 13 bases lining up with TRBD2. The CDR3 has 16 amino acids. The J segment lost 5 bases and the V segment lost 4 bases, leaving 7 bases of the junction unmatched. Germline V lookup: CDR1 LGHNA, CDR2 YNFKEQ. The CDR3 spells CASSRDGTSGMETQYF. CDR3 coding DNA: TGTGCCAGCAGCCGAGACGGGACTAGCGGGATGGAGACCCAGTACTTC.

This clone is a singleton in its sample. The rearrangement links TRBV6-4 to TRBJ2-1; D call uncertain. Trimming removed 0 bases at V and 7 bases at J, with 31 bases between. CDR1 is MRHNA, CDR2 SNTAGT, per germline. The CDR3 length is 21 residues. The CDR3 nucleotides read TGTGCCAGCAGTGACTCCCTGCGGTTCGGTCGTCCTACGGTTTTTCGGAATGAGCAGTTCTTC. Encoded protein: CASSDSLRFGRPTVFRNEQFF.

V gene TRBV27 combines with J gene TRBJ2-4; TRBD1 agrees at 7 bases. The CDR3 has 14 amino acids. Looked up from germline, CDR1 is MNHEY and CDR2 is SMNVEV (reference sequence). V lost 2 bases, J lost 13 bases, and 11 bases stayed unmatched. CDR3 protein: CASSLANSGTEQYF. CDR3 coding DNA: TGTGCCAGCAGTTTAGCAAATTCCGGGACAGAACAGTACTTC.

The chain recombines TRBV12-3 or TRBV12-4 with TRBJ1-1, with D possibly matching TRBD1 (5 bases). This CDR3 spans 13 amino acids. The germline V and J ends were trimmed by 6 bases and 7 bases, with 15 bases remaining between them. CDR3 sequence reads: CASSRGHVVEAFF. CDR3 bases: TGTGCCAGCAGCCGCGGACATGTTGTTGAAGCTTTCTTT.

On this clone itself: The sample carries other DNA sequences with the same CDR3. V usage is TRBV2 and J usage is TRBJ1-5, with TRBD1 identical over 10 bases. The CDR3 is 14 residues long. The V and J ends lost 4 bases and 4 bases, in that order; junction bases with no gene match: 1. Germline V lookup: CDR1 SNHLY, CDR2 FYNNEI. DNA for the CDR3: TGTGCCAGCAGTGGGACAGGGGGAAATCAGCCCCAGCATTTT. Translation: CASSGTGGNQPQHF.

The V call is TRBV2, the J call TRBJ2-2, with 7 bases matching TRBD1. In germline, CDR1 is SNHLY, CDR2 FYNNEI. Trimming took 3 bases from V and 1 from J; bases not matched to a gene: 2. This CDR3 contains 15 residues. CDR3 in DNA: TGTGCCAGCAGTGAGAACAGGGGGAACACCGGGGAGCTGTTTTTT. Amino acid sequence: CASSENRGNTGELFF.

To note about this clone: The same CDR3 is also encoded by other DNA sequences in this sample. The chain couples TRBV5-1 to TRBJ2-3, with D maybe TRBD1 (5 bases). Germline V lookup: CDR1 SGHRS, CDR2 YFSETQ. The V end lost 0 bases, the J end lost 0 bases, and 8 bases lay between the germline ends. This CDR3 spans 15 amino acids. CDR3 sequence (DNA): TGCGCCAGCAGCTTGGTAGGGGATAGCACAGATACGCAGTATTTT. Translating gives CASSLVGDSTDTQYF.

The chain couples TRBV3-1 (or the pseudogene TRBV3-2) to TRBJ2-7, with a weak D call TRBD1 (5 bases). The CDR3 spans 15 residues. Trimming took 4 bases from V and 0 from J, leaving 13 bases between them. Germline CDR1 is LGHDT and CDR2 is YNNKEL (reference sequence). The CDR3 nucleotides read TGTGCCAGCAGCCGGACATTCCATAACTCCTACGAGCAGTACTTC. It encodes CASSRTFHNSYEQYF.

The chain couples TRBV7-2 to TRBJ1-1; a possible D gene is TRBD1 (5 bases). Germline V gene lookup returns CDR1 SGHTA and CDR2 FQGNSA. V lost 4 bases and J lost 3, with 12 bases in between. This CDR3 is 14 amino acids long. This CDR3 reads CASSSGGGHTEAFF. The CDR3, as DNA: TGTGCCAGCAGCTCTGGGGGGGGTCACACTGAAGCTTTCTTT.

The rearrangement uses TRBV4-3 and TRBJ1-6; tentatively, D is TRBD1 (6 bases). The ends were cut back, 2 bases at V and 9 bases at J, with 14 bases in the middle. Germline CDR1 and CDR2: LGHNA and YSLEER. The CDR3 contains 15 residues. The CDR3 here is CASSQQTGFGSPLHF. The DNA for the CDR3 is TGCGCCAGCAGCCAACAAACAGGGTTCGGTTCACCCCTCCACTTT.

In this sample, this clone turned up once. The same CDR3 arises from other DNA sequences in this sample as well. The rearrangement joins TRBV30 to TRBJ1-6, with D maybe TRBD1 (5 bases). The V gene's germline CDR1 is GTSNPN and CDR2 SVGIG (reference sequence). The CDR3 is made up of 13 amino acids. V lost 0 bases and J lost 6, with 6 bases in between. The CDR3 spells CAWSVQGNSPLHF. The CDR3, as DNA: TGTGCCTGGAGTGTGCAGGGTAATTCACCCCTCCACTTT.

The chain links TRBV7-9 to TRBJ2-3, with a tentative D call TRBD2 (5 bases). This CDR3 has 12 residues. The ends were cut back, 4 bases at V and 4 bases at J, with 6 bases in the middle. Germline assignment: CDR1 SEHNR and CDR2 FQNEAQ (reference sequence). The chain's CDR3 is CASSYGADTQYF. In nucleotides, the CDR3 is TGTGCCAGCAGCTACGGGGCAGATACGCAGTATTTT.

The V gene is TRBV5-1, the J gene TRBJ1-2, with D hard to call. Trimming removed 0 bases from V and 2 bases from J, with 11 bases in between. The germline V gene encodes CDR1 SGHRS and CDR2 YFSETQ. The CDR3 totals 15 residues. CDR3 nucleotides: TGCGCCAGCAGCTTGGAAGTTTCGGGGAACTATGGCTACACCTTC. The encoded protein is CASSLEVSGNYGYTF. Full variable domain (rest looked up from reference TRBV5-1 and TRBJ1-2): KAGVTQTPRYLIKTRGQQVTLSCSPISGHRSVSWYQQTPGQGLQFLFEYFSETQRNKGNFPGRFSGRQFSNSRSEMNVSTLELGDSALYLCASSLEVSGNYGYTFGSGTRLTVV.